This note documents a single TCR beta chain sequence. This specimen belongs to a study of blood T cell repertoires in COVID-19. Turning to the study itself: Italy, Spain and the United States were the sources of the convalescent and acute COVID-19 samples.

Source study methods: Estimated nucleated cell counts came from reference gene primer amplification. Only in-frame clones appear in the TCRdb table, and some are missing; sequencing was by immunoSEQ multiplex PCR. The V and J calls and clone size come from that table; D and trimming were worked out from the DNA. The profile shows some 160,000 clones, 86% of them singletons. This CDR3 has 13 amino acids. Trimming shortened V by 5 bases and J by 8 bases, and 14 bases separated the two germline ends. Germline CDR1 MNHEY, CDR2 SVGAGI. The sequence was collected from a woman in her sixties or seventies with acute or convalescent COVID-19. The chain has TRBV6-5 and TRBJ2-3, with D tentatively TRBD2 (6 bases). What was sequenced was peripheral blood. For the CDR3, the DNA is TGTGCCAGCAGTCCCGATCGGAGGGGTACGCAGTATTTT. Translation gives CASSPDRRGTQYF.